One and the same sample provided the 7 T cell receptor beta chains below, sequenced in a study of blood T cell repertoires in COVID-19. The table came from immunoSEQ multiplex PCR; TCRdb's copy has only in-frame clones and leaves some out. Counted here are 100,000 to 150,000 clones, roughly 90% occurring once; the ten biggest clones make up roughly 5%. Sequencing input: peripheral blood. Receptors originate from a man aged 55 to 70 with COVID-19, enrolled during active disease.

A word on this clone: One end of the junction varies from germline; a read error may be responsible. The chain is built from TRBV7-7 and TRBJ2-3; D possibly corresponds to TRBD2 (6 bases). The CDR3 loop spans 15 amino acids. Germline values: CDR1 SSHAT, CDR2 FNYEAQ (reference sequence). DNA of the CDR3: TGTGCTAGCAGCTTAGCGGCAGGCAGCACAGATACGCAGTATTTT. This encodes CASSLAAGSTDTQYF. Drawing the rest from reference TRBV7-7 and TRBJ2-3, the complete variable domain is GAGVSQSPRYKVTKRGQDVTLRCDPISSHATLYWYQQALGQGPEFLTYFNYEAQPDKSGLPSDRFSAERPEGSISTLTIQRTEQRDSAMYRCASSLAAGSTDTQYFGPGTRLTVL.

CDR3 region: CASGSTGTGEKYGYTF. CDR3 bases: TGTGCTAGTGGTTCGACCGGGACAGGGGAAAAATATGGCTACACCTTC. The chain employs TRBV12-5 and TRBJ1-2, with 10 bases fitting TRBD1. The V segment lost 4 bases and the J segment 5 bases; nucleotides outside the gene matches: 10. CDR3 length equals 16 residues. Looked up from germline, CDR1 is LGHNT and CDR2 is FRNRAP.

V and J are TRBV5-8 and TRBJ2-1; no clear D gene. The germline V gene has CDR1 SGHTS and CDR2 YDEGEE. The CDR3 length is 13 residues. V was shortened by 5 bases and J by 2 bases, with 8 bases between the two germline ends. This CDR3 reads CASSSGPYNEQFF. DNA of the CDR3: TGTGCCAGCAGTTCAGGTCCCTACAATGAGCAGTTCTTC.

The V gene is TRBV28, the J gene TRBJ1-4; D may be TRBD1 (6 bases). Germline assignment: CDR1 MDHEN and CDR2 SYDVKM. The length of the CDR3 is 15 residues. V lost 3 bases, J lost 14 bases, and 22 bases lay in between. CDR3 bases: TGTGCCAGCAGTTTGGGGTCGGGGGGCACCCAAAGGCTGTTTTTT. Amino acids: CASSLGSGGTQRLFF.

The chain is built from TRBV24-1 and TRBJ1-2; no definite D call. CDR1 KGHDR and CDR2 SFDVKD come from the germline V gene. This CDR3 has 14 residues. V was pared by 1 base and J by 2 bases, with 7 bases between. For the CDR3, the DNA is TGTGCCACCAGTGATTTAGCACAGAACTATGGCTACACCTTC. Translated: CATSDLAQNYGYTF.

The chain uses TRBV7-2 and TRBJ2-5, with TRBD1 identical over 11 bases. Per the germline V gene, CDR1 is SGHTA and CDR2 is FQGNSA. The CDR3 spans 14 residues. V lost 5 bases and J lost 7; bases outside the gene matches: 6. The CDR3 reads CASSVGTGGGTQYF. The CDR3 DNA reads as TGTGCCAGCAGCGTCGGGACAGGGGGGGGGACCCAGTACTTC.

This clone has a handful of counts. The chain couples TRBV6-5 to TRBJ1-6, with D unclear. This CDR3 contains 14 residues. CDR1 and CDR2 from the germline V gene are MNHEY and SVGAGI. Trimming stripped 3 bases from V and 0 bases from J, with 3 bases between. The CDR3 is CASSYSSYNSPLHF. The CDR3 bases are TGTGCCAGCAGTTATAGCTCCTATAATTCACCCCTCCACTTT.